This TCR beta chain derives from a study of blood T cell repertoires in COVID-19. V lost 0 bases, J lost 2 bases, and 5 bases lay in between. Per the germline V gene, CDR1 is SGHDT and CDR2 is YYEEEE. The CDR3 runs 13 residues. Sequencing was performed with immunoSEQ multiplex PCR; in TCRdb, only in-frame clones are kept and a portion is missing. The sample has tens of thousands of clones; 88% are singletons. The specimen was peripheral blood. The J gene is TRBJ2-5, the V gene TRBV5-6; D is unclear. The TCR comes from a human donor in a cohort sampled during active COVID-19. The CDR3 reads CASSLGLQETQYF. CDR3 DNA sequence: TGTGCCAGCAGCTTGGGACTGCAAGAGACCCAGTACTTC. Drawing the rest from reference TRBV5-6 and TRBJ2-5, the complete variable domain is DAGVTQSPTHLIKTRGQQVTLRCSPKSGHDTVSWYQQALGQGPQFIFQYYEEEERQRGNFPDRFSGHQFPNYSSELNVNALLLGDSALYLCASSLGLQETQYFGPGTRLLVL.